This TCR beta chain was retrieved from a study of post-analysis software for immune sequencing data (dated by TCRdb to the mid-2010s). With regard to the full study: Disease courses on record covered relapsing-remitting, secondary progressive and progressive-relapsing multiple sclerosis, though some patients had no subtype annotation. A subset of samples was prepared in parallel using single-end sample barcoding, then pooled and co-amplified after Illumina adapter ligation. The patient repertoires were compared against approximately ten previously published healthy control repertoires obtained from donors aged 6 to 25 years.

This clonotype has more than one count but fewer than ten. Its antigen specificity is not known. Base qualities are not provided; no much larger clone lies one nucleotide away. TCR beta repertoires were profiled from peripheral blood of some 13 young patients with multiple sclerosis to demonstrate the VDJtools post-analysis software. The multiple sclerosis patients were children and adolescents ranging in age from about 6 to 16 years. The library came from PCR. Sequenced on an Illumina HiSeq 2500. To reduce PCR and sequencing biases, unique molecular identifiers were built into the TCR beta cDNA libraries. Roughly 500,000 cDNA molecules were obtained for every 1 to 10 million input T cells, so each molecule roughly corresponded to one T cell. Patient libraries were prepared and sequenced with the same protocol used for the earlier healthy control dataset. Samples belonging to the same batch were prepared together, multiplexed and sequenced on a shared HiSeq lane. The authors' analysis ran thus. Raw barcoded reads were processed with MIGEC, and single-read molecular identifier groups were discarded before consensus assembly and CDR3 extraction. Clonotype tables were post-analysed with VDJtools, and diversity was normalized by down-sampling all datasets to the smallest sample size. Repertoire overlap clustering matched CDR3 amino acid but not nucleotide sequences to correct batch-related cross-sample contamination. TCRdb took the public reads, trimmed them with fastp at Q25, ran MiXCR for clone calling and kept in-frame beta chains. Rows are combined by CDR3 protein, so each entry shows the most common genes and DNA. TCRdb, not the original authors, processed these V and J calls. Within this sample are 450,000 or so distinct CDR3 sequences, with approximately 45% of them counted one time only. The top ten clones comprise about an eighth of the sample.

Beyond this particular receptor, the publication reports: Compared with controls, multiple sclerosis patients had significantly lower normalized Chao1 diversity, a finding suggesting substantial peripheral T-cell clonal expansion. The control group was slightly older than the multiple sclerosis patient group. When samples were clustered directly using the F measure, samples prepared in the same batch co-clustered strongly, which prompted a batch-effect correction.

The receptor's source is a girl under 18 with multiple sclerosis. Sequenced sample: blood.

The DNA is as follows: TGCAGCGTTGGTGGTCGGACAGGGAAGTACGAGCAGTACTTC. Translated, it gives CSVGGRTGKYEQYF. Recombination linked TRBV29-1 to TRBJ2-7; the central 8 bases match TRBD1. Its CDR3 holds 14 amino acids, cysteine through phenylalanine. Only the CDR3 DNA is retained, 42 bases long and in frame from the first base. CDR1 and CDR2 were assigned from the germline V gene as SQVTM and ANQGSEA. Trimming leaves V shorter by 4 bases and J shorter by 4 bases, with the junction holding 9 bases beyond the gene matches.